Listed here are 32 T cell receptor beta chains from one sample, sequenced in a study of early T cells in non-severe SARS-CoV-2 infection. TCRdb fed the 5' RACE reads into MiXCR, producing one record per CDR3 protein. The sample yields approximately 56,000 distinct CDR3 sequences, around 16% seen once. Source: whole blood, taken at baseline. All receptors derive from an adult who was a healthcare worker with PCR-confirmed SARS-CoV-2 infection or an uninfected control (not recorded which).

V and J are TRBV29-1 and TRBJ2-1; no clear D. This CDR3 has 11 amino acids. The V gene lost 4 bases and the J gene lost 4 bases, with 5 bases spanning the gap. Germline assignment: CDR1 SQVTM and CDR2 ANQGSEA. The CDR3 loop reads CSVVGYNEQFF. CDR3 sequence (DNA): TGCAGCGTTGTTGGGTACAATGAGCAGTTCTTC.

The genes are TRBV20-1 and TRBJ1-5, with a weak D call TRBD1 (6 bases). Per germline, CDR1 DFQATT and CDR2 SNEGSKA (reference sequence). This CDR3 region has 16 residues. V was trimmed by 1 base and J by 4 bases, leaving 17 bases between them. As DNA, the CDR3 is TGCAGTGCTAGAGTAGGATTGGGGACACCTAATCAGCCCCAGCATTTT. Its translation is CSARVGLGTPNQPQHF.

V and J are TRBV20-1 and TRBJ2-7, with 8 bases fitting TRBD2. The germline gives CDR1 DFQATT, CDR2 SNEGSKA (reference sequence). V gave up 6 bases and J gave up 2 bases; unmatched junction bases: 12. The CDR3 totals 15 residues. In DNA form, the CDR3 reads TGCAGTGCCAACCTAGAAGGCGGGGGGCCCTACGAGCAGTACTTC. It is translated as CSANLEGGGPYEQYF.

The chain joins TRBV9 to TRBJ2-3; D is perhaps TRBD2 (7 bases). Germline V gives CDR1 SGDLS, CDR2 YYNGEE. The germline V and J ends were trimmed by 0 bases and 7 bases, with 15 bases remaining between them. The CDR3 runs to 15 residues. CDR3 in amino acids: CASSVVAGAGNTQYF. CDR3 nucleotide sequence: TGTGCCAGCAGCGTAGTGGCGGGGGCAGGAAATACGCAGTATTTT.

The chain couples TRBV28 to TRBJ2-5; the D is unclear. V was trimmed by 5 bases and J by 7 bases, leaving 8 bases between them. Germline CDR1 is MDHEN and CDR2 is SYDVKM. The CDR3 length is 11 residues. CDR3 DNA sequence: TGTGCCAGCAGTACTGTCGGGACCCAGTACTTC. It specifies CASSTVGTQYF.

This clonotype has only a few counts. J is TRBJ1-1 and V is TRBV7-8, with no clear D. The CDR3 runs to 16 residues. Germline V gene sequence: CDR1 SGHVS, CDR2 FQNEAQ. With 2 bases removed from V and 10 bases from J, the gap between germline ends came to 23 bases. In DNA form, the CDR3 reads TGTGCCAGCAGCTTAAGAACAGATTATCACCCTACCGGAGCTTTCTTT. Translating gives CASSLRTDYHPTGAFF.

This clonotype was seen repeatedly, ten times or more. The chain recombines TRBV2 with TRBJ2-1, with a tentative D call TRBD2 (7 bases). CDR1 is SNHLY and CDR2 is FYNNEI in the germline V gene. Between the trimmed V and J ends, which lost 3 bases and 8 bases, there was a span of 14 bases. This CDR3 has 14 amino acids. The CDR3 coding sequence is TGTGCCAGCAGTGAGGGGGGGCGCATTTATGAGCAGTTCTTC. It translates to CASSEGGRIYEQFF.

This chain connects TRBV7-6 to TRBJ2-5, with TRBD1 matching 7 bases. CDR3 length equals 15 residues. From germline, CDR1 is SGHVS and CDR2 FNYEAQ. After removal of 4 bases from V and 2 bases from J, the junction contained 7 bases not matched to a gene. The DNA of the CDR3 is TGTGCCAGCAGCTCAAACAGGGGTTTACAAGAGACCCAGTACTTC. It yields the protein CASSSNRGLQETQYF.

This clonotype was found many times. The genes are TRBV11-2 and TRBJ2-5; D is ambiguous. V lost 1 base to trimming and J lost 5 bases, with 8 bases between them. CDR1 and CDR2 (germline): SGHAT, FQNNGV. The CDR3 spans 13 residues. Here the CDR3 reads CASSLGLVETQYF. CDR3 nucleotide sequence: TGTGCCAGCAGCTTAGGGTTGGTCGAGACCCAGTACTTC.

The V gene is TRBV15, the J gene TRBJ1-6; D is ambiguous. Trimming left V 2 bases short and J 5 bases short, with 4 bases between. This CDR3 spans 13 amino acids. Germline V gives CDR1 LNHNV, CDR2 YYDKDF (reference sequence). The CDR3 bases are TGTGCCACCAGCAGACGGGATAATTCACCCCTCCACTTT. Translating it yields CATSRRDNSPLHF.

This clonotype appeared many times. The chain joins TRBV5-6 to TRBJ2-3; tentatively, D is TRBD1 or TRBD2 (5 bases each). Trimming shortened V by 6 bases and J by 5 bases, and 13 bases separated the two germline ends. Germline CDR1 is SGHDT and CDR2 is YYEEEE. This CDR3 is 13 amino acids long. CDR3 bases: TGTGCCAGCACCTTTGGGACCAGAGATACGCAGTATTTT. Its translation is CASTFGTRDTQYF.

V gene TRBV2 combines with J gene TRBJ2-3; tentatively, D is TRBD1 or TRBD2 (5 bases each). V lost 6 bases and J 1 base, leaving 17 bases between the germline ends. CDR1 SNHLY and CDR2 FYNNEI come from the germline V gene. This CDR3 is built from 16 residues. CDR3: CASSPGAPWGTDTQYF. CDR3 in DNA: TGTGCCAGCAGCCCCGGGGCCCCATGGGGCACAGATACGCAGTATTTT.

This clonotype appeared a few times. This chain joins TRBV12-5 and TRBJ2-7; D is uncertain. Between the trimmed V and J ends, which lost 0 bases and 0 bases, there was a span of 9 bases. The germline gives CDR1 LGHNT, CDR2 FRNRAP. The CDR3 consists of 15 residues. The CDR3 sequence is CASGLVFWGSYEQYF. The CDR3 nucleotides are TGTGCTAGTGGTTTGGTATTTTGGGGCTCCTACGAGCAGTACTTC.

The chain couples TRBV2 to TRBJ1-6, with D possibly being TRBD1 (5 bases). The CDR3 spans 13 residues. CDR1 and CDR2 (germline): SNHLY, FYNNEI. The V end was cut by 8 bases, the J end by 8 bases, with 13 bases between. Here the CDR3 DNA reads TGTGCCAGCTCACTTGGGGGGGATTCACCCCTCCACTTT. This sequence encodes CASSLGGDSPLHF.

This sequence joins TRBV12-3 or TRBV12-4 and TRBJ1-1; 7 positions agree with TRBD1. V dropped 6 bases and J dropped 1; count of bases not matched to a gene: 8. This CDR3 comprises 15 residues. This chain's CDR3 is CASSLTGAGNTEAFF. DNA of the CDR3: TGTGCCAGCAGCCTCACAGGGGCGGGGAACACTGAAGCTTTCTTT.

This clonotype was detected only a few times. The V and J genes are TRBV6-2 or TRBV6-3 and TRBJ2-1, with D possibly TRBD1 on 6 matching bases. The CDR3 totals 18 residues. With 7 bases removed from V and 0 bases from J, the gap between germline ends came to 22 bases. Germline V lookup: CDR1 MNHEY, CDR2 SVGEGT. CDR3 sequence reads: CASKYNLRDTSSYNEQFF. Here the CDR3 DNA reads TGTGCCAGCAAATACAACCTACGGGACACGAGCTCCTACAATGAGCAGTTCTTC.

This chain connects TRBV5-6 to TRBJ2-7; 11 bases fit TRBD2. Germline CDR1 and CDR2: SGHDT and YYEEEE. V lost 0 bases, J lost 5 bases, and 4 bases stayed unmatched. This CDR3 is built from 15 residues. The CDR3 loop reads CASSLGLAGSNEQYF. The CDR3 DNA reads TGTGCCAGCAGCTTGGGACTAGCGGGATCCAACGAGCAGTACTTC. Drawing the rest from reference TRBV5-6 and TRBJ2-7, the complete variable domain is DAGVTQSPTHLIKTRGQQVTLRCSPKSGHDTVSWYQQALGQGPQFIFQYYEEEERQRGNFPDRFSGHQFPNYSSELNVNALLLGDSALYLCASSLGLAGSNEQYFGPGTRLTVT.

This clonotype has just a few counts. The gene calls are TRBV7-9 and TRBJ2-2; D unclear. Between the trimmed V and J ends, which lost 5 bases and 7 bases, there was a span of 8 bases. Germline assignment: CDR1 SEHNR and CDR2 FQNEAQ (reference sequence). CDR3 size: 12 residues. The CDR3 DNA is TGTGCCAGCAGCCTCGGCCACGGGGAGCTGTTTTTT. Protein: CASSLGHGELFF. The full variable domain, its missing parts supplied by reference TRBV7-9 and TRBJ2-2, is DTGVSQNPRHKITKRGQNVTFRCDPISEHNRLYWYRQTLGQGPEFLTYFQNEAQLEKSRLLSDRFSAERPKGSFSTLEIQRTEQGDSAMYLCASSLGHGELFFGEGSRLTVL.

This clonotype was detected only a few times. The chain is built from TRBV29-1 and TRBJ2-3; D gene ambiguous. V was clipped by 5 bases and J by 7 bases, with 7 bases between them. The CDR3 is 10 amino acids. The germline gives CDR1 SQVTM, CDR2 ANQGSEA. CDR3 residues: CSVFVYTQYF. The CDR3 bases are TGCAGCGTTTTTGTATATACGCAGTATTTT.

The chain couples TRBV19 to TRBJ2-1; the D call may be TRBD1 or TRBD2 (5 bases each). V was pared by 4 bases and J by 9 bases, with 10 bases between. This CDR3 region has 12 residues. Per germline, CDR1 LNHDA and CDR2 SQIVND (reference sequence). The CDR3 is CASSTEGTEQFF. The CDR3 nucleotides are TGTGCCAGTAGTACGGAAGGGACTGAGCAGTTCTTC.

The chain links TRBV12-3 or TRBV12-4 to TRBJ2-1, with TRBD2 matching over 10 bases. The ends lost 7 bases at V and 6 bases at J; junction bases unmatched: 6. This CDR3 spans 14 amino acids. The CDR3 is CASKGLATTNEQFF. In DNA, the CDR3 is TGTGCCAGCAAGGGACTAGCGACGACCAATGAGCAGTTCTTC.

This clonotype has just a few counts. The chain has TRBV28 and TRBJ2-3; D tentatively reads TRBD1 or TRBD2 (5 bases each). Per the germline V gene, CDR1 is MDHEN and CDR2 is SYDVKM. The CDR3 covers 12 residues. Trimming cost V 7 bases and J 6 bases, with 11 bases left between them. The CDR3 region has the DNA TGTGCCAGCAATCCGGGACGGGATACGCAGTATTTT. Translating gives CASNPGRDTQYF.

This clonotype has ten or more counts. The V and J genes are TRBV27 and TRBJ1-1; D possibly corresponds to TRBD1 (6 bases). V was trimmed by 8 bases and J by 0 bases, leaving 13 bases between them. This CDR3 has 14 amino acids. Germline CDR1 reads MNHEY; CDR2 reads SMNVEV (reference sequence). DNA for the CDR3: TGTGCCAGCCGACAGGCACAGATGAACACTGAAGCTTTCTTT. The encoded protein is CASRQAQMNTEAFF.

This clonotype was observed a few times. The chain carries TRBV18 and TRBJ2-1, with 8 bases fitting TRBD2. Looked up from germline, CDR1 is KGHSH and CDR2 is LQKENI. This CDR3 region has 15 residues. J gave up 8 bases and V 6 bases, and 12 bases lay outside the gene matches. The CDR3 DNA is TGTGCCAGCTCTTTCCTTTCGGGGGGGCCCGATGAGCAGTTCTTC. It is translated as CASSFLSGGPDEQFF.

This clonotype appeared a few times. Germline is not matched at one junction end, which may reflect a read error. The V and J genes are TRBV7-7 and TRBJ2-3, with D unclear. The CDR3 sequence is 13 residues long. The V gene's germline CDR1 is SSHAT and CDR2 FNYEAQ (reference sequence). CDR3: CASSLAGRSTQYF. CDR3 DNA: TGTGCTAGCAGCTTAGCAGGTCGAAGTACGCAGTATTTT. The complete variable domain, with remaining parts taken from reference TRBV7-7 and TRBJ2-3, reads GAGVSQSPRYKVTKRGQDVTLRCDPISSHATLYWYQQALGQGPEFLTYFNYEAQPDKSGLPSDRFSAERPEGSISTLTIQRTEQRDSAMYRCASSLAGRSTQYFGPGTRLTVL.

A few counts support this clonotype. V is TRBV27 and J is TRBJ2-7; 9 bases agree with TRBD1. This CDR3 has 13 amino acids. Trimming took 4 bases from V and 5 from J; bases not matched to a gene: 3. The germline CDR1 and CDR2 sequences are MNHEY and SMNVEV (reference sequence). CDR3 residues: CASSSGTGNEQYF. The DNA for the CDR3 is TGTGCCAGCAGTTCCGGGACAGGGAACGAGCAGTACTTC.

This clonotype occurred many times. The chain links TRBV20-1 to TRBJ2-5; tentative D call: TRBD2 (6 bases). The germline V gene encodes CDR1 DFQATT and CDR2 SNEGSKA (reference sequence). This CDR3 is 16 amino acids long. The V and J ends lost 0 bases and 5 bases respectively, with 19 bases between them. The DNA for the CDR3 is TGCAGTGCTAGAGATCTTTTGGAGGGCCCGGGGGAGACCCAGTACTTC. Encoded protein: CSARDLLEGPGETQYF.

The chain links TRBV10-3 to TRBJ2-7; the D gene is possibly TRBD2 (5 bases). Germline V gene data show CDR1 as ENHRY and CDR2 as SYGVKD. V was shortened by 5 bases and J by 1 base, with 15 bases between the two germline ends. CDR3 size: 15 residues. CDR3 protein: CAISNDYTGSYEQYF. Written as DNA, the CDR3 is TGTGCCATCAGTAATGACTACACCGGGTCCTACGAGCAGTACTTC.

Many counts were recorded for this clonotype. The rearrangement joins TRBV2 to TRBJ2-1, with D possibly matching TRBD1 (6 bases). This CDR3 has 16 residues. Germline-derived CDR1 and CDR2 are SNHLY and FYNNEI. CDR3 nucleotide sequence: TGTGCAAACCTGAATACAGGGATGGCCCTCTACAATGAGCAGTTCTTC. It yields the protein CANLNTGMALYNEQFF.

The chain combines TRBV9 with TRBJ1-2; weak D call: TRBD1 (5 bases). CDR1 SGDLS and CDR2 YYNGEE come from the germline V gene. The CDR3 has 13 amino acids. V lost 3 bases and J 4 bases, leaving 10 bases between the germline ends. As DNA, the CDR3 is TGTGCCAGCAGCGCGACAGCATCCTATGGCTACACCTTC. As protein: CASSATASYGYTF.

This clonotype was found many times. The rearrangement joins TRBV2 to TRBJ2-7; D possibly corresponds to TRBD1 (6 bases). This CDR3 has 14 amino acids. Germline assignment: CDR1 SNHLY and CDR2 FYNNEI. Between the trimmed V and J ends, which lost 6 bases and 3 bases, there was a span of 15 bases. The CDR3 DNA follows: TGTGCCAGCAGAAGACGGACAGACTACTACGAGCAGTACTTC. Translated, it gives CASRRRTDYYEQYF.

The chain recombines TRBV12-3 or TRBV12-4 with TRBJ1-5; perhaps TRBD1 as D (5 bases). CDR3 size: 14 residues. V was pared by 3 bases and J by 5 bases, with 11 bases between. CDR3 sequence reads: CASSFGGEYQPQHF. The CDR3 nucleotides are TGTGCCAGCAGTTTTGGAGGGGAGTATCAGCCCCAGCATTTT.